The 22 T cell receptor beta chains listed next were all sequenced from one sample in a study of T cell repertoires in cytomegalovirus infection. One entry per CDR3 protein results from TCRdb running MiXCR on the reads. In the table there are hundreds of thousands of distinct CDR3 sequences, roughly 36% of which are singletons. Sequencing input: PBMCs. Receptors were obtained from a human donor in good health (CMV status not recorded). Some clones in this sample may be carry-over from other donors' samples.

The J gene is TRBJ2-2, the V gene TRBV27; 11 bases are shared with TRBD2. Germline V gives CDR1 MNHEY, CDR2 SMNVEV (reference sequence). This CDR3 is built from 16 residues. Trimming removed 4 bases from V and 2 bases from J; junction bases left unmatched: 3. In DNA form, the CDR3 reads TGTGCCAGCAGTTGGGGACTAGCGGCAAACACCGGGGAGCTGTTTTTT. Translating gives CASSWGLAANTGELFF.

J is TRBJ1-5 and V is TRBV12-3 or TRBV12-4; D is possibly TRBD1 (6 bases). Trimming removed 7 bases at V and 7 bases at J, with 17 bases between. There are 14 residues in the CDR3. CDR3: CASNYGGQGQPQHF. Here the CDR3 DNA reads TGTGCCAGCAATTATGGGGGCCAGGGACAGCCCCAGCATTTT.

This clonotype appeared a few times. The rearrangement links TRBV28 to TRBJ2-7; TRBD2 is a possible D gene (5 bases). Germline lookup yields CDR1 MDHEN and CDR2 SYDVKM. Trimming left V 3 bases short and J 2 bases short, with 14 bases between. The CDR3 contains 15 residues. In DNA, the CDR3 is TGTGCCAGCAGTTTGGGCCATGGGAGTGCCTACGAGCAGTACTTC. It encodes CASSLGHGSAYEQYF.

The chain carries TRBV5-1 and TRBJ2-3; D gene uncertain. V dropped 1 base and J dropped 4 bases, with 13 bases sitting between them. The CDR3 sequence is 15 residues long. Germline CDR1 SGHRS, CDR2 YFSETQ. The DNA for the CDR3 is TGCGCCAGCAGCTTGAACGGGTTAGCCTCAGATACGCAGTATTTT. Its translation: CASSLNGLASDTQYF.

This clonotype has a handful of counts. The chain uses TRBV28 and TRBJ2-5, with TRBD1 matching 9 bases. J was trimmed by 7 bases and V by 6 bases; bases with no gene match: 9. Germline lookup yields CDR1 MDHEN and CDR2 SYDVKM. The CDR3 spans 14 residues. CDR3 loop: CASSGTGLGGTQYF. The CDR3, as DNA: TGTGCCAGCAGCGGGACAGGGCTGGGGGGGACCCAGTACTTC.

This clonotype was observed a few times. The chain has TRBV5-1 and TRBJ2-7; 8 nucleotides agree with TRBD2. The CDR3 consists of 15 residues. Germline values: CDR1 SGHRS, CDR2 YFSETQ. J was trimmed by 7 bases and V by 4 bases; bases with no gene match: 13. CDR3 bases: TGCGCCAGCAGCCCAAATTTCGCGGGAGGTTTGGAGCAGTACTTC. As protein: CASSPNFAGGLEQYF.

This clonotype was seen a handful of times. The genes are TRBV12-3 or TRBV12-4 and TRBJ1-6; possible D gene TRBD1, 5 bases. V was clipped by 3 bases and J by 9 bases, with 15 bases between them. This CDR3 has 15 amino acids. CDR3 sequence (DNA): TGTGCCAGCAGTTTGTTTGTAGGGGTGGGTTCACCCCTCCACTTT. Translation: CASSLFVGVGSPLHF.

The gene calls are TRBV18 and TRBJ2-6; D not resolved. Germline CDR1 KGHSH, CDR2 LQKENI. Trimming removed 2 bases from V and 1 base from J, with 12 bases in between. CDR3 size: 17 residues. The CDR3 DNA sequence: TGTGCCAGCTCACCATACTATATCAGATCTGGGGCCAACGTCCTGACTTTC. Translation gives CASSPYYIRSGANVLTF.

V usage is TRBV6-4 and J usage is TRBJ1-5; D gene ambiguous. CDR3 size: 14 residues. Germline loops: CDR1 MRHNA, CDR2 SNTAGT. V gave up 3 bases and J gave up 4 bases, with 10 bases separating them. DNA of the CDR3: TGTGCCAGCAGTGAGGGCTGGGGAAATCAGCCCCAGCATTTT. This encodes CASSEGWGNQPQHF.

This clonotype was observed many times. The rearrangement uses TRBV7-2 and TRBJ2-1; 9 bases are shared with TRBD2. Germline CDR1 reads SGHTA; CDR2 reads FQGNSA. Losses at the gene ends were 5 bases for V and 6 bases for J; bases not matched to a gene: 8. The length of the CDR3 is 15 residues. CDR3 in amino acids: CASSPHSGSTNEQFF. Here the CDR3 DNA reads TGTGCCAGCAGCCCTCATAGCGGGAGTACCAATGAGCAGTTCTTC. Variable domain in full (rest from reference TRBV7-2 and TRBJ2-1): GAGVSQSPSNKVTEKGKDVELRCDPISGHTALYWYRQSLGQGLEFLIYFQGNSAPDKSGLPSDRFSAERTGGSVSTLTIQRTQQEDSAVYLCASSPHSGSTNEQFFGPGTRLTVL.

Only a few counts were recorded for this clonotype. The rearrangement joins TRBV20-1 to TRBJ1-1; TRBD1 agrees at 8 bases. CDR3 length: 11 amino acids. V dropped 6 bases and J dropped 4; count of bases not matched to a gene: 1. Germline lookup yields CDR1 DFQATT and CDR2 SNEGSKA (reference sequence). CDR3 loop: CSARGLTEAFF. CDR3 nucleotide sequence: TGCAGTGCCAGGGGGCTCACTGAAGCTTTCTTT.

This chain links TRBV10-3 with TRBJ2-5; 9 bases map to TRBD2. V lost 6 bases and J lost 5; bases outside the gene matches: 7. The CDR3 is 14 amino acids. Germline V gene data show CDR1 as ENHRY and CDR2 as SYGVKD. CDR3 nucleotides: TGTGCCATCAGCGCCGGGACTAGCACCGAGACCCAGTACTTC. Amino acid sequence: CAISAGTSTETQYF.

V gene TRBV30 combines with J gene TRBJ1-5; a possible D gene is TRBD1 (5 bases). Trimming stripped 4 bases from V and 4 bases from J, with 20 bases between. Germline CDR1 GTSNPN, CDR2 SVGIG (reference sequence). CDR3 length: 16 residues. CDR3 nucleotides: TGTGCCTGGACTACCGGGACCTCAAAAGGGAATCAGCCCCAGCATTTT. Residues: CAWTTGTSKGNQPQHF.

The chain carries TRBV12-3 or TRBV12-4 and TRBJ2-5; 7 bases align to TRBD1. The CDR3 is 14 residues long. After removal of 7 bases from V and 3 bases from J, the junction contained 8 bases not matched to a gene. In DNA, the CDR3 is TGTGCCAGCATCACGAGGACAGGCAAAGAGACCCAGTACTTC. Translated: CASITRTGKETQYF.

The V call is TRBV20-1, the J call TRBJ1-1; D remains unclear. The CDR3 contains 10 residues. V was pared by 5 bases and J by 4 bases, with 5 bases between. Germline CDR1 DFQATT, CDR2 SNEGSKA (reference sequence). CDR3 amino acids: CSAFGTEAFF. CDR3 bases: TGCAGTGCTTTTGGCACTGAAGCTTTCTTT.

This clonotype was seen only a few times. The chain combines TRBV4-1 with TRBJ2-7, with 8 bases fitting TRBD2. V dropped 4 bases and J dropped 3; count of bases not matched to a gene: 11. The CDR3 is made up of 16 amino acids. CDR1 is MGHRA and CDR2 is YSYEKL in the germline V gene. CDR3 coding DNA: TGCGCCAGCAGCCCGGGGGGGGAGCGGGGGAGCTACGAGCAGTACTTC. Its translation is CASSPGGERGSYEQYF.

This clonotype was recorded many times. This chain joins TRBV7-6 and TRBJ1-4; tentative D call: TRBD1 (5 bases). The CDR3 totals 16 residues. The germline CDR1 and CDR2 sequences are SGHVS and FNYEAQ. The V gene lost 5 bases and the J gene lost 12 bases, with 25 bases spanning the gap. For the CDR3, the DNA is TGTGCCAGCAGCGCTACAAGGACCCCTCCCCTGGGGGAACTGTTTTTT. Its translation: CASSATRTPPLGELFF.

The J gene is TRBJ2-1, the V gene TRBV27; TRBD1 agrees at 7 bases. J gave up 4 bases and V 1 base, and 10 bases lay outside the gene matches. This CDR3 has 17 residues. CDR1 is MNHEY, CDR2 SMNVEV, per germline (reference sequence). CDR3 sequence reads: CASSLWGQPNLYNEQFF. The CDR3 bases are TGTGCCAGCAGTTTATGGGGACAGCCCAACTTATACAATGAGCAGTTCTTC.

At least ten counts were recorded for this clonotype. V usage is TRBV7-9 and J usage is TRBJ1-2; D not certain. The germline V gene has CDR1 SEHNR and CDR2 FQNEAQ (reference sequence). CDR3 length: 12 residues. V was cut by 5 bases and J by 5 bases, with 9 bases left in between. This CDR3 is CASSPDGYGYTF. The CDR3 DNA follows: TGTGCCAGCAGCCCGGACGGATATGGCTACACCTTC.

V is TRBV28 and J is TRBJ2-7; the D call may be TRBD1 or TRBD2 (6 bases each). The CDR3 spans 13 residues. The V and J ends lost 5 bases and 7 bases respectively, with 15 bases between them. Germline V gene sequence: CDR1 MDHEN, CDR2 SYDVKM. CDR3 DNA: TGTGCCAGCAGTGCCGCCGGGGGCCTGGAGCAGTACTTC. Encoded protein: CASSAAGGLEQYF. The whole variable domain, filled in from reference TRBV28 and TRBJ2-7, reads DVKVTQSSRYLVKRTGEKVFLECVQDMDHENMFWYRQDPGLGLRLIYFSYDVKMKEKGDIPEGYSVSREKKERFSLILESASTNQTSMYLCASSAAGGLEQYFGPGTRLTVT.

There are many counts of this clonotype. The V and J genes are TRBV7-2 and TRBJ2-7, with 7 bases fitting TRBD2. The germline V gene encodes CDR1 SGHTA and CDR2 FQGNSA. The CDR3 totals 14 residues. Trimming took 5 bases from V and 0 from J; bases not matched to a gene: 4. The CDR3 region is CASSASSGSYEQYF. CDR3 DNA: TGTGCCAGCAGCGCTTCTAGCGGCTCCTACGAGCAGTACTTC.

This clonotype showed up just once. The chain uses TRBV27 and TRBJ1-6, with D possibly being TRBD1 (6 bases). This CDR3 has 20 residues. From germline, CDR1 is MNHEY and CDR2 SMNVEV (reference sequence). Trimming stripped 5 bases from V and 0 bases from J, with 23 bases between. CDR3 protein: CASSLKTGLPLSSYNSPLHF. The CDR3 DNA sequence: TGTGCCAGCAGTCTTAAGACAGGTTTACCCCTTAGCTCCTATAATTCACCCCTCCACTTT.